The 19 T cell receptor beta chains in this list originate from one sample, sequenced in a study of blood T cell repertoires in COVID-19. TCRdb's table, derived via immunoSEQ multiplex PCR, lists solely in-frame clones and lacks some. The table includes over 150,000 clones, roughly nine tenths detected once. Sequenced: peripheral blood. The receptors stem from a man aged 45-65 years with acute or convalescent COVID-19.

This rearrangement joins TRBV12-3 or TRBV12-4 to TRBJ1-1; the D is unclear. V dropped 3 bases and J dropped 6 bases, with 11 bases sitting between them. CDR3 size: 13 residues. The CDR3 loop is CASSFGEGSEAFF. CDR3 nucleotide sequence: TGTGCCAGCAGTTTTGGGGAGGGCTCTGAAGCTTTCTTT.

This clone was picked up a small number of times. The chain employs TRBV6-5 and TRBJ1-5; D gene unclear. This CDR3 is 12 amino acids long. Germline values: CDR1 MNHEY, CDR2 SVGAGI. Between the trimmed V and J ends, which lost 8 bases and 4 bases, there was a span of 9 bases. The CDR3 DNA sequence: TGTGCCAGCGGGTCGGGTAATCAGCCCCAGCATTTT. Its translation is CASGSGNQPQHF.

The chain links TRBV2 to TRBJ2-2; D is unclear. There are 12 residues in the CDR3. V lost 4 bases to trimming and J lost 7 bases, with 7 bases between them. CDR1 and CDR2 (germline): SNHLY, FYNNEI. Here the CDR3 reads CASSGDVGELFF. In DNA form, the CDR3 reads TGTGCCAGCAGTGGAGATGTCGGGGAGCTGTTTTTT. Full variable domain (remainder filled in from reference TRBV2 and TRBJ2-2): EPEVTQTPSHQVTQMGQEVILRCVPISNHLYFYWYRQILGQKVEFLVSFYNNEISEKSEIFDDQFSVERPDGSNFTLKIRSTKLEDSAMYFCASSGDVGELFFGEGSRLTVL.

The CDR3 DNA follows: TGTGCCAGCAGCTCGGGGACAGCCCCAGGGGAGACCCAGTACTTC. This translates into CASSSGTAPGETQYF. The chain is built from TRBV5-4 and TRBJ2-5; 7 bases fit TRBD1. There are 15 residues in the CDR3. The V gene end was trimmed by 3 bases and the J gene end by 5 bases; junction bases not matched to a gene: 10. Germline V lookup: CDR1 SGHNT, CDR2 YYREEE (reference sequence).

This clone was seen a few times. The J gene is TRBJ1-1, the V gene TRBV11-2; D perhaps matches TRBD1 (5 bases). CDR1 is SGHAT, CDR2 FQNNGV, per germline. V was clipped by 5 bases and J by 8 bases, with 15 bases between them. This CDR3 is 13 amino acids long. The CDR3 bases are TGTGCCAGCAGCCCCCGGGCAGGGATGGAAGCTTTCTTT. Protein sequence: CASSPRAGMEAFF.

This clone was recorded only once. CDR3 sequence reads: CASSVAGQGAYTIYF. CDR3 bases: TGTGCCAGCAGCGTAGCAGGGCAGGGGGCGTACACCATATATTTT. This chain joins TRBV9 and TRBJ1-3, with 8 bases fitting TRBD1. Germline CDR1 reads SGDLS; CDR2 reads YYNGEE. CDR3 length equals 15 residues. The junction had 7 bases not matched to a gene; V was cut back by 0 bases and J by 8 bases.

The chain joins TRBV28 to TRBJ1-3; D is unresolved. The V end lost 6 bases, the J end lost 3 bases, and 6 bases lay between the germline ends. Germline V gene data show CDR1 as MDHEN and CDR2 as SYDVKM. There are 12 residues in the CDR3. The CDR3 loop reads CASRELGNTIYF. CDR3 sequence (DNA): TGTGCCAGCAGAGAGCTTGGAAACACCATATATTTT. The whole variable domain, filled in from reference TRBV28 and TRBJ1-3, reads DVKVTQSSRYLVKRTGEKVFLECVQDMDHENMFWYRQDPGLGLRLIYFSYDVKMKEKGDIPEGYSVSREKKERFSLILESASTNQTSMYLCASRELGNTIYFGEGSWLTVV.

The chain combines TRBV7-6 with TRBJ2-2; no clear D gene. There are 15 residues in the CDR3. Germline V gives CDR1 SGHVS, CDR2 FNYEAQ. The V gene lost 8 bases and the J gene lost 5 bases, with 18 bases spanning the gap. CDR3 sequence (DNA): TGTGCCAGCGAAACCCTTAATGGTCTAACCGGGGAGCTGTTTTTT. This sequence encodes CASETLNGLTGELFF.

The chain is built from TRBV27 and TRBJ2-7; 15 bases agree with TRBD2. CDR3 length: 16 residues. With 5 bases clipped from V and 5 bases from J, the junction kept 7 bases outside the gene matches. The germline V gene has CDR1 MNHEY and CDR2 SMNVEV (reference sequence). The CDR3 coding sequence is TGTGCCAGCAGTCCCCGGACTAGCGGGAGGGCCCACGAGCAGTACTTC. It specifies CASSPRTSGRAHEQYF.

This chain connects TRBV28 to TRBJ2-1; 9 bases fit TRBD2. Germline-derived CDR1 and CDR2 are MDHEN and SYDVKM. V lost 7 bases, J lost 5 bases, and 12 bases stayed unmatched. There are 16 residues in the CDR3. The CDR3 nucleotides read TGTGCCAGCAACCAAGGAGGGGCGGGAGGGGACAATGAGCAGTTCTTC. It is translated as CASNQGGAGGDNEQFF.

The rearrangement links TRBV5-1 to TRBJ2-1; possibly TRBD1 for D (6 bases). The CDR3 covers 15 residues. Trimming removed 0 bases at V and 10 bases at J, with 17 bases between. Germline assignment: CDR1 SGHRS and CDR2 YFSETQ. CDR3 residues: CASSLVPLAQGEQFF. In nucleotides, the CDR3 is TGCGCCAGCAGCTTGGTTCCCCTAGCTCAGGGGGAGCAGTTCTTC.

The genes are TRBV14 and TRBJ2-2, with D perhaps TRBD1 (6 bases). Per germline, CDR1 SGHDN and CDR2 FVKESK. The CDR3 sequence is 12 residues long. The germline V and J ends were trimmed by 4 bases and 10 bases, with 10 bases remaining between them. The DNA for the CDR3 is TGTGCCAGCAGCCTTTCAGGGGTGGAGCTGTTTTTT. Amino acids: CASSLSGVELFF.

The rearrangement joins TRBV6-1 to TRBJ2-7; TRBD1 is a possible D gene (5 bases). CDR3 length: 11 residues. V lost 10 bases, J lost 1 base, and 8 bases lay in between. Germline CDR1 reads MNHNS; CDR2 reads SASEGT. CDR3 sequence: CATTASYEQYF. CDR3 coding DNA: TGTGCCACGACAGCGTCCTACGAGCAGTACTTC.

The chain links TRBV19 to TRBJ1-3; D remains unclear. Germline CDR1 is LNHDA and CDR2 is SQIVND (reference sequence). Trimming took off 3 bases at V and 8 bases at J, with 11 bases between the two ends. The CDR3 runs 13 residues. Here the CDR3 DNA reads TGTGCCAGTAGTATCCTGGGTCGGGACACCATATATTTT. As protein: CASSILGRDTIYF.

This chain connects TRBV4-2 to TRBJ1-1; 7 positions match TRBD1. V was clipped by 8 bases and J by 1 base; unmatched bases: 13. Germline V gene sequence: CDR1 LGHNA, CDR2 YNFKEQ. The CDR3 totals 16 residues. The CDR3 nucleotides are TGTGCCAGCGCACCCCGCGACAGGGCAAGGAACACTGAAGCTTTCTTT. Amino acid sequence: CASAPRDRARNTEAFF.

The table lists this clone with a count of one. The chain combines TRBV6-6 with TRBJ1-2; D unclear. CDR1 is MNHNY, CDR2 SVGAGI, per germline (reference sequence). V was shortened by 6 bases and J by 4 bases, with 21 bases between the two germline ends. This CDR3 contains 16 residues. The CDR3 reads CASSPSGGTSRYGYTF. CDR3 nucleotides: TGTGCCAGCAGCCCCTCCGGAGGCACCTCGCGCTATGGCTACACCTTC.

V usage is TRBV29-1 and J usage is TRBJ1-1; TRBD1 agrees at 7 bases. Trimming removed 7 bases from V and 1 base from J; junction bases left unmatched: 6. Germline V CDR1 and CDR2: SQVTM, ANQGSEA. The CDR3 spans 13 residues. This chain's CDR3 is CSARGQQNTEAFF. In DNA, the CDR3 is TGCAGCGCCCGGGGACAGCAGAACACTGAAGCTTTCTTT.

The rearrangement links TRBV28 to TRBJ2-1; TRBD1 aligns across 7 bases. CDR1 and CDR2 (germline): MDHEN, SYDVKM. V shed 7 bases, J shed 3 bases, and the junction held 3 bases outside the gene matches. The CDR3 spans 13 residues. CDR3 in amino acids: CASTRDSYNEQFF. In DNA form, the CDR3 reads TGTGCCAGCACCCGGGACAGCTACAATGAGCAGTTCTTC.

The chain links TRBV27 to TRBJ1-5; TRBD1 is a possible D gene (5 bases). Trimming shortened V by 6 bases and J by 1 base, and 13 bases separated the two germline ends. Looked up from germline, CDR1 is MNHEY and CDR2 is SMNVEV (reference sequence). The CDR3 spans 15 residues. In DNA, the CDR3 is TGTGCCAGCAGCCCCCAGGGATTGAGCAATCAGCCCCAGCATTTT. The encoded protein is CASSPQGLSNQPQHF.